This T cell receptor beta chain originates from a study of blood T cell repertoires in COVID-19. On the study more broadly: PBMCs, B-cell-depleted T cells, or T cells were the source of the cDNA or gDNA that made up the material.

Original methodology: How many nucleated cells were present was estimated from reference gene primer amplification. Profiling relied on immunoSEQ multiplex PCR, and the TCRdb table lists in-frame clones only, not all of them. That table furnishes V, J and clone size, whereas the DNA furnished D and trimming. The repertoire holds hundreds of thousands of clones, with 75% to 90% as singletons. The receptor's source is a man between 18 and 29 years old who had recovered from COVID-19. Sequencing used PBMCs or T cells enriched from blood (not recorded which).

The CDR3: CASSPGTISYEQYF. In DNA, the CDR3 is TGTGCCAGCAGCCCGGGGACTATTTCCTACGAGCAGTACTTC. The V gene is TRBV5-6, the J gene TRBJ2-7, with 7 bases aligning to TRBD2. Germline CDR1 is SGHDT and CDR2 is YYEEEE. V lost 4 bases to trimming and J lost 1 base; unmatched junction nucleotides: 5. The CDR3 runs to 14 residues. Filled out from reference TRBV5-6 and TRBJ2-7, the complete variable domain reads DAGVTQSPTHLIKTRGQQVTLRCSPKSGHDTVSWYQQALGQGPQFIFQYYEEEERQRGNFPDRFSGHQFPNYSSELNVNALLLGDSALYLCASSPGTISYEQYFGPGTRLTVT.